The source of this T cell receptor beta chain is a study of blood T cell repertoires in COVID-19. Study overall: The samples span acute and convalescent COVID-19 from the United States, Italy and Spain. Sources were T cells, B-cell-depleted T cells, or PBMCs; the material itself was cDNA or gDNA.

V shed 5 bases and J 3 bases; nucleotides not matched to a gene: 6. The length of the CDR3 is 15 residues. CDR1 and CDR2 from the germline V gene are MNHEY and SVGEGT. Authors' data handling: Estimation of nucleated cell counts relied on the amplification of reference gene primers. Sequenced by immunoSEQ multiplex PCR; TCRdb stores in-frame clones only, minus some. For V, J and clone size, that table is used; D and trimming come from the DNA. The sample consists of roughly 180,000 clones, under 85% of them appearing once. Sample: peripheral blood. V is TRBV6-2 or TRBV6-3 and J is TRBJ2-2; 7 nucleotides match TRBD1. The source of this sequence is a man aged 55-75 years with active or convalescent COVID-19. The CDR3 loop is CASSLTGKDTGELFF. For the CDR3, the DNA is TGTGCCAGCAGTCTGACAGGGAAGGACACCGGGGAGCTGTTTTTT.